This T cell receptor beta chain was profiled in a study of lymphopenia after photon versus proton radiotherapy. Only in-frame clones appear in the TCRdb table, and some are missing; sequencing was by immunoSEQ multiplex PCR. The sample has roughly 41,000 clones, around 85% seen once. Study-level findings and limits: Post-nadir TCR diversity decline inversely tracked overall survival among those who died. Under photons, naive T cells and diversity fell while effector/memory populations rose.

A note on this clone: Its antigen is still unknown.

Sequencing used peripheral blood, obtained from a patient treated with photon-based radiotherapy. The sequence came from a man over 45 with gastric cancer.

The CDR3 sequence is CASSDSGTGELFF. CDR3 in DNA: TGTGCCAGCAGTGACTCCGGCACCGGGGAGCTGTTTTTT. The chain joins TRBV6-4 to TRBJ2-2, with unresolved D. The V end lost 0 bases, the J end lost 4 bases, and 3 bases lay between the germline ends. The germline V gene has CDR1 MRHNA and CDR2 SNTAGT. The CDR3 runs 13 residues.